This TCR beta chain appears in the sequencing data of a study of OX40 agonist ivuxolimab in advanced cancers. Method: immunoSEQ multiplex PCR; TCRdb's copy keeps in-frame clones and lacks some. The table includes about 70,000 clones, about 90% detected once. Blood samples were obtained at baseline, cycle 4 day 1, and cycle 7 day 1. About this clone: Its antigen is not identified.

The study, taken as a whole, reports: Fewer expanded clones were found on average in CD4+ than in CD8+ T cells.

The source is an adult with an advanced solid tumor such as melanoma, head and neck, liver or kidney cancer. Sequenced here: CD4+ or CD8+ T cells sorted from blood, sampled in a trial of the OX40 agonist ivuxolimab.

DNA for the CDR3: TGTGCCAGCAGGCGGGGGGGGATGGACACTGAAGCTTTCTTT. Translating it yields CASRRGGMDTEAFF. The V call is TRBV28, the J call TRBJ1-1; weak D call: TRBD1 (5 bases). The V gene's germline CDR1 is MDHEN and CDR2 SYDVKM. This CDR3 comprises 14 residues. Trimming cost V 6 bases and J 3 bases, with 14 bases left between them.